A selection of T cell receptor beta chains follows, all from one sample in a study of control samples from healthy donors and cancer patients. Produced via immunoSEQ multiplex PCR; TCRdb's table is partial and in-frame only. The table has roughly 130,000 clones, over 85% seen once. What was sequenced was blood. The receptors originated from a man aged 25 to 40 in good health. Each CDR3 is given with its conserved first and last residue. A D gene is named only where the DNA matches it firmly. Clone sizes are given selectively: once, few, many, or a class where the clone is expanded.

d_call j_call clone_size v_call cdr3_nt cdr3_aa
- TRBJ1-4 once TRBV4-3 TGCGCCAGCAGCCAAGAGGTTTCAGGGGCAGGCAGAGAAAAACTGTTTTTT CASSQEVSGAGREKLFF
- TRBJ2-1 - TRBV6-6 TGTGCCAGCAGTTACAAAGGAGAGCAGTTCTTC CASSYKGEQFF
TRBD2 TRBJ2-3 - TRBV7-9 TGTGCCAGCAGCTACGGACTAGCGGGGTTCACAGATACGCAGTATTTT CASSYGLAGFTDTQYF
TRBD1 TRBJ1-6 - TRBV10-3 TGTGCCATCAGGGGGACAGTGGTCTTGGATTCACCCCTCCACTTT CAIRGTVVLDSPLHF
- TRBJ1-3 - TRBV19 TGTGCCAGTACAGACCGGTCCTCTGGAAACACCATATATTTT CASTDRSSGNTIYF
TRBD1 TRBJ2-1 - TRBV25-1 TGTGCCAGCAGTGAGACAGGGGCCGACGACAATGAGCAGTTCTTC CASSETGADDNEQFF
- TRBJ2-2 - TRBV6-5 TGTGCCAGCAGTCAGGGACCGAACACCGGGGAGCTGTTTTTT CASSQGPNTGELFF
- TRBJ1-2 once TRBV18 TGTGCCAGCTCCCAGCAGCAGGAGGGATTAGACTATGGCTACACCTTC CASSQQQEGLDYGYTF
TRBD1 TRBJ1-2 - TRBV7-8 TGTGCCAGCAGCTCCCACCCCTTGGACAGGGGGGACTATGGCTACACCTTC CASSSHPLDRGDYGYTF
TRBD2 TRBJ2-3 - TRBV7-9 TGTGCCAGCAGCAACCTCCTCGGGAGGTTGGGCACAGATACGCAGTATTTT CASSNLLGRLGTDTQYF
- TRBJ2-1 - TRBV4-1 TGCGCCAGCAGCCAAGGCAGGGGAGCCTACAATGAGCAGTTCTTC CASSQGRGAYNEQFF
- TRBJ1-1 - TRBV7-2 TGTGCCAGCAGCTTAAGGCTCGGGGACACGAACACTGAAGCTTTCTTT CASSLRLGDTNTEAFF
- TRBJ1-1 - TRBV7-3 TGTGCCAGCAGCCTAGGGGGTGGTACTGAAGCTTTCTTT CASSLGGGTEAFF
- TRBJ2-1 - TRBV5-1 TGCGCCAGCAGCTTTGACCCGGGCCTCAATGAGCAGTTCTTC CASSFDPGLNEQFF
- TRBJ2-7 - TRBV7-9 TGTGCCAGCAGCCTGAACAGGGGGGGTAGGTTCTACGAGCAGTACTTC CASSLNRGGRFYEQYF
- TRBJ1-2 once TRBV24-1 TGTGCCACCAGTGATTCTCTCGACAGAAATGGCTACACCTTC CATSDSLDRNGYTF
TRBD1 TRBJ2-7 - TRBV7-6 TGTGCCAGCAGCTTGACAGGCGGGACAGGGTCCGTCGAGCAGTACTTC CASSLTGGTGSVEQYF
- TRBJ1-2 once TRBV6-5 TGTGCCAGCGCAGGGCGTCTCAACTATGGCTACACCTTC CASAGRLNYGYTF
- TRBJ2-6 - TRBV4-3 TGCGCCAGCACCAACTGGGGTGGGGAGGGGGTAACTGGGGCCAACGTCCTGACTTTC CASTNWGGEGVTGANVLTF
- TRBJ1-4 - TRBV7-9 TGTGCCAGCAGCTTAGATGGACTTAGCGGTGAAAAACTGTTTTTT CASSLDGLSGEKLFF
- TRBJ1-1 once TRBV7-9 TGTGCCAGCAGCTTCTACGGACAAGGGGACACTGAAGCTTTCTTT CASSFYGQGDTEAFF
TRBD2 TRBJ2-3 - TRBV5-4 TGTGCCAGCGACTATAGCGGGGGGGCAACAGATACGCAGTATTTT CASDYSGGATDTQYF
- TRBJ2-5 - TRBV12-5 TGTGCTAGTGGTTTGGAGGTGCCCAGGACCCAGTACTTC CASGLEVPRTQYF
- TRBJ2-7 - TRBV9 TGTGCCAGCAGCGTAGAGGCAGATTCCTACGAGCAGTACTTC CASSVEADSYEQYF
- TRBJ1-5 once TRBV6-2/TRBV6-3 TGTGCCAGCAACCCGTCGTCCGGGTGGCAGCCCCAGCATTTT CASNPSSGWQPQHF
TRBD2 TRBJ2-5 - TRBV7-8 TGTGCCAGCAGCTTAGTCGCCACCGGGACTAGCGGGGATATAGGAGAGACCCAGTACTTC CASSLVATGTSGDIGETQYF
TRBD1 TRBJ2-2 - TRBV7-9 TGTGCCAGCAGCTTAGTTGGGGCAGGGGGCCGCACCGGGGAGCTGTTTTTT CASSLVGAGGRTGELFF
- TRBJ2-7 - TRBV30 TGTGCCTGGAGTACCCCAGGGGCGGCCTACGAGCAGTACTTC CAWSTPGAAYEQYF
TRBD2 TRBJ2-3 - TRBV6-1 TGTGCCAGCAGTGAGACTAGCGGGTTCACAGATACGCAGTATTTT CASSETSGFTDTQYF